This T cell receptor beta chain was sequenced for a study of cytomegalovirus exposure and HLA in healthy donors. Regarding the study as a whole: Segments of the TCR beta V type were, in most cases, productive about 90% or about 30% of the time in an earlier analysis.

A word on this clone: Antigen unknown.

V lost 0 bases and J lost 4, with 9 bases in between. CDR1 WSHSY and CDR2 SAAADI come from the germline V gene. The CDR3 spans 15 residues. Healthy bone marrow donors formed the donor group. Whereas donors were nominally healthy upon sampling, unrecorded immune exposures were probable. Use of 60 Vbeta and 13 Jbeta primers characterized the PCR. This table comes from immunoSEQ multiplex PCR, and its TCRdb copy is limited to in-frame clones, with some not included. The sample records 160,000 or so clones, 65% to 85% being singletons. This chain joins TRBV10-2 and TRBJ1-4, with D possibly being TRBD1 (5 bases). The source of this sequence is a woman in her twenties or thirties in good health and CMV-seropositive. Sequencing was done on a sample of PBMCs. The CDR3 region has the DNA TGCGCCAGCAGTGAGTCGCCGGGGGATAATGAAAAACTGTTTTTT. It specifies CASSESPGDNEKLFF.